This T cell receptor (beta chain) was obtained from a study of blood T cell repertoires in COVID-19. Sequenced by immunoSEQ multiplex PCR; TCRdb stores in-frame clones only, minus some. The sample yields 200,000 to 300,000 clones, 75% to 90% seen once. Germline CDR1 and CDR2: MDHEN and SYDVKM. V lost 6 bases, J lost 0 bases, and 8 bases lay in between. The CDR3 has 14 residues. The origin of this receptor is a woman in her thirties or forties with acute or convalescent COVID-19. The specimen was peripheral blood. This chain joins TRBV28 and TRBJ1-4, with a possible D match to TRBD1 (5 bases). The CDR3 protein is CASSPGSTNEKLFF. The CDR3 DNA follows: TGTGCCAGCAGCCCAGGGTCAACTAATGAAAAACTGTTTTTT.